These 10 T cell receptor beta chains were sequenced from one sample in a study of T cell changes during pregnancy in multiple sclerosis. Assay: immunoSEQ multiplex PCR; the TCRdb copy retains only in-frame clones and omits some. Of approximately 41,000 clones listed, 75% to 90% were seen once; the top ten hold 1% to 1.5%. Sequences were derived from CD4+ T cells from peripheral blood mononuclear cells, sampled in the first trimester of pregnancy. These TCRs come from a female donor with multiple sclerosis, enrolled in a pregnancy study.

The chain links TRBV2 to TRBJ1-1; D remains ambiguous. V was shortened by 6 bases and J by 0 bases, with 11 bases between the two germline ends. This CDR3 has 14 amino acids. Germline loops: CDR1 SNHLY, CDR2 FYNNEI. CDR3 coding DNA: TGTGCCAGCAGCAACATCCTTATGAACACTGAAGCTTTCTTT. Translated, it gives CASSNILMNTEAFF.

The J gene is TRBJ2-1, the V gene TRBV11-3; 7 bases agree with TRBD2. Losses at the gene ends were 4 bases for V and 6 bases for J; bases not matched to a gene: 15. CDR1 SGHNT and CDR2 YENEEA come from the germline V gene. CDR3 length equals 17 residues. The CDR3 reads CASSWAGESVVGNEQFF. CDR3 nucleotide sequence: TGTGCCAGCAGCTGGGCGGGAGAATCCGTTGTTGGCAATGAGCAGTTCTTC.

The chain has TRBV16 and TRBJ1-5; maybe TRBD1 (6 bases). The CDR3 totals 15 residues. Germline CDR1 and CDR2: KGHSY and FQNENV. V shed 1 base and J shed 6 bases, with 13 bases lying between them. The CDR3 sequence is CASSQYGGASQPQHF. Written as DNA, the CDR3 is TGTGCCAGCAGCCAATATGGGGGGGCGAGTCAGCCCCAGCATTTT.

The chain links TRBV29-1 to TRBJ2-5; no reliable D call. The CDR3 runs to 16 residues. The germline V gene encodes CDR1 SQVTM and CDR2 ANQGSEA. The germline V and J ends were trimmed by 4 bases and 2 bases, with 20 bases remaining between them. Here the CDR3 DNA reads TGCAGCGTTGGGGCTACAAAACAGTCCCTGCAAGAGACCCAGTACTTC. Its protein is CSVGATKQSLQETQYF.

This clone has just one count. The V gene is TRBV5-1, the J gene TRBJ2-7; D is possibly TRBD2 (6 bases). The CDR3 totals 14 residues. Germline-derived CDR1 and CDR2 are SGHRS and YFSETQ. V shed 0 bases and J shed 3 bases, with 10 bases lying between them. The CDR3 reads CASSLATGDYEQYF. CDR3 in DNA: TGCGCCAGCAGCTTGGCCACGGGGGACTACGAGCAGTACTTC.

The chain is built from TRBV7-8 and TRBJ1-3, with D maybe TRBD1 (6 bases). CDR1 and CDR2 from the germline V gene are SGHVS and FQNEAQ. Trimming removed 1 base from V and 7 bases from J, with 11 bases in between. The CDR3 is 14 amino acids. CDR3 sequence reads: CASSLGTGFNTIYF. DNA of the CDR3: TGTGCCAGCAGCTTAGGTACAGGGTTTAACACCATATATTTT. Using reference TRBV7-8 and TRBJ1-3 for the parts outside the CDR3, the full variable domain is GAGVSQSPRYKVAKRGQDVALRCDPISGHVSLFWYQQALGQGPEFLTYFQNEAQLDKSGLPSDRFFAERPEGSVSTLKIQRTQQEDSAVYLCASSLGTGFNTIYFGEGSWLTVV.

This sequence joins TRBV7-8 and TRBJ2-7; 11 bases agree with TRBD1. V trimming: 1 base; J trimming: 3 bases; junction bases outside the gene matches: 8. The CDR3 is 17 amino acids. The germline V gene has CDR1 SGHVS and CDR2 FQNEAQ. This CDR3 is CASSLEGGGTGGYEQYF. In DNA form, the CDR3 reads TGTGCCAGCAGCTTAGAGGGTGGCGGGACAGGGGGCTACGAGCAGTACTTC.

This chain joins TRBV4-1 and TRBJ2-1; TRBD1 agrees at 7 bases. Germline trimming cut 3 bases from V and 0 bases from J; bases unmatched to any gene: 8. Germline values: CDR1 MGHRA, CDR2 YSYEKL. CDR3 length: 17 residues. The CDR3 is CASSQLPGQSSYNEQFF. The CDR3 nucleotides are TGCGCCAGCAGCCAGCTACCGGGACAGAGCTCCTACAATGAGCAGTTCTTC.

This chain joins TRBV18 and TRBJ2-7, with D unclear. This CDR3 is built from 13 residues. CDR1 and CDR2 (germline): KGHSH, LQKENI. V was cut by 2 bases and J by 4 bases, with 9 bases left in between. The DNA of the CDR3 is TGTGCCAGCTCACCAAAACAAATATACGAGCAGTACTTC. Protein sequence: CASSPKQIYEQYF. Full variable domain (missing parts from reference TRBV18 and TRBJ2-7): NAGVMQNPRHLVRRRGQEARLRCSPMKGHSHVYWYRQLPEEGLKFMVYLQKENIIDESGMPKERFSAEFPKEGPSILRIQQVVRGDSAAYFCASSPKQIYEQYFGPGTRLTVT.

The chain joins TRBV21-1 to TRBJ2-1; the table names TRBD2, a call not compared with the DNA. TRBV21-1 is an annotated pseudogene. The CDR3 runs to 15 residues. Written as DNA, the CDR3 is TGTGCCAGCTATACCGGGACTAGCGGGAAAGGTGAGCAGTTCTTC. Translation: CASYTGTSGKGEQFF.